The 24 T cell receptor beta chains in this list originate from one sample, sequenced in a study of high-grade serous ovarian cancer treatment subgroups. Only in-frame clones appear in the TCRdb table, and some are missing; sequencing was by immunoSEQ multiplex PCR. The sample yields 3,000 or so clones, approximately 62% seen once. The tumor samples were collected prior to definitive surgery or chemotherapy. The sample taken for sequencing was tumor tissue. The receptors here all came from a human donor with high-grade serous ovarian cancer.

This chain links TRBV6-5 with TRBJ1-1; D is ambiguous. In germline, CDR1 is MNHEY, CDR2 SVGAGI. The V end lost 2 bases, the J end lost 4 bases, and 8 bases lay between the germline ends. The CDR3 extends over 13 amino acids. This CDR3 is CASSYGVGTEAFF. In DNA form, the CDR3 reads TGTGCCAGCAGTTACGGGGTCGGCACTGAAGCTTTCTTT.

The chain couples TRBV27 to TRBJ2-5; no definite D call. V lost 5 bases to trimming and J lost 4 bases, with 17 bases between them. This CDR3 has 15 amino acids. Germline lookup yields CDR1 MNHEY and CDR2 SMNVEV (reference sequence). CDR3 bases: TGTGCCAGCAGTCCGATCCCCCTGATTGGAGAGACCCAGTACTTC. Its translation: CASSPIPLIGETQYF.

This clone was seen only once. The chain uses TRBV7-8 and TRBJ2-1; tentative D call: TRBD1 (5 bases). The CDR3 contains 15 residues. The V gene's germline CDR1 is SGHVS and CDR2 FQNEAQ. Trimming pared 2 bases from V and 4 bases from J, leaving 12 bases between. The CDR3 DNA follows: TGTGCCAGCAGCTTATCTGCGACAGCTTACAATGAGCAGTTCTTC. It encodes CASSLSATAYNEQFF.

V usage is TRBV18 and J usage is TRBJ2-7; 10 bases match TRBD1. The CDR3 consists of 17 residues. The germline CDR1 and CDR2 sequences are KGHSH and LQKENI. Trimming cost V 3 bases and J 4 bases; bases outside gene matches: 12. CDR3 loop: CASSPVGPGDRGYEQYF. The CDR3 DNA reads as TGTGCCAGCTCACCCGTTGGCCCAGGGGACAGGGGTTACGAGCAGTACTTC.

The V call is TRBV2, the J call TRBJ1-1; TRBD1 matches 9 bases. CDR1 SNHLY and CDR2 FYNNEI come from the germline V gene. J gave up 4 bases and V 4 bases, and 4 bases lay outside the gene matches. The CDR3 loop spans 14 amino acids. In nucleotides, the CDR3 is TGTGCCAGCAGTGCTTTGACAGGGGGCACTGAAGCTTTCTTT. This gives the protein CASSALTGGTEAFF. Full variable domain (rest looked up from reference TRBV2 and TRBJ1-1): EPEVTQTPSHQVTQMGQEVILRCVPISNHLYFYWYRQILGQKVEFLVSFYNNEISEKSEIFDDQFSVERPDGSNFTLKIRSTKLEDSAMYFCASSALTGGTEAFFGQGTRLTVV.

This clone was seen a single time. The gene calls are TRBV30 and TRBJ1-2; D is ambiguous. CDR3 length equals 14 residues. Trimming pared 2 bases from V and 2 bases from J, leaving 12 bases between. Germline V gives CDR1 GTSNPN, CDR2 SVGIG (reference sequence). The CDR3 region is CAWSYYWVNYGYTF. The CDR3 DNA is TGTGCCTGGAGTTACTACTGGGTCAACTATGGCTACACCTTC.

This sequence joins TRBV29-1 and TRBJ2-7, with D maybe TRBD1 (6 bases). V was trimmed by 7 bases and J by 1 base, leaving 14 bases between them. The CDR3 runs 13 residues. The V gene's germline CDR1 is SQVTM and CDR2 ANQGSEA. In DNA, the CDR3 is TGCAGCGCCGTGACAGGTAGATCCTACGAGCAGTACTTC. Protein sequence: CSAVTGRSYEQYF.

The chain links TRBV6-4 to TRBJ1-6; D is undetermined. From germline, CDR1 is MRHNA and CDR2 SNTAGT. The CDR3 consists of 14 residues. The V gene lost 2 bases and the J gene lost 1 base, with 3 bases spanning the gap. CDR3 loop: CASSDGSYNSPLHF. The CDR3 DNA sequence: TGTGCCAGCAGTGACGGATCCTATAATTCACCCCTCCACTTT.

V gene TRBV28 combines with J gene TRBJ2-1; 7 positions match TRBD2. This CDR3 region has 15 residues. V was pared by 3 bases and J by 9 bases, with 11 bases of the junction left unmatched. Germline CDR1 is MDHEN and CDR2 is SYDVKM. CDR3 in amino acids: CASSLGGTHSFEQFF. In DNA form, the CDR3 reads TGTGCCAGCAGTTTGGGGGGGACCCATTCATTTGAGCAGTTCTTC.

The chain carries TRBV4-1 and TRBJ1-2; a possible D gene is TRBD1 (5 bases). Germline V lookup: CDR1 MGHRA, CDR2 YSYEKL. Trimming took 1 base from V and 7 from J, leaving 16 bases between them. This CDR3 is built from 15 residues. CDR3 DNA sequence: TGCGCCAGCAGCCAAGGGGAAGGGGCAAGAACTGGCTACACCTTC. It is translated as CASSQGEGARTGYTF.

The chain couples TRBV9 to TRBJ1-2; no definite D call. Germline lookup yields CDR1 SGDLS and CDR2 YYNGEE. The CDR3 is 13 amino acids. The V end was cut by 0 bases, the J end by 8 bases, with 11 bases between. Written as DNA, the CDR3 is TGTGCCAGCAGCGTAGGGCACGACTTCGGCTACACCTTC. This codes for CASSVGHDFGYTF.

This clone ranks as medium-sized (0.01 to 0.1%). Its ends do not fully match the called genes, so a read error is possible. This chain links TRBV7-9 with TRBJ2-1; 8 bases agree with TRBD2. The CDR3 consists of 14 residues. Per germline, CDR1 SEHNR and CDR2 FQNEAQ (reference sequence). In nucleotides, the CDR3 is TGTGCCAGCACCTTAAGCGGGAGTTTGTATGAGCAGTTCTTC. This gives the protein CASTLSGSLYEQFF.

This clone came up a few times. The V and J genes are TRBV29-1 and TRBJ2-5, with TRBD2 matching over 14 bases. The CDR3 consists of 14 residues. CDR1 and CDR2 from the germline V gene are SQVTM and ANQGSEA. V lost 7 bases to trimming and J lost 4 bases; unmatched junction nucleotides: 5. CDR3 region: CSAGLAGGTETQYF. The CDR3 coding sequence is TGCAGCGCAGGACTAGCGGGGGGTACAGAGACCCAGTACTTC. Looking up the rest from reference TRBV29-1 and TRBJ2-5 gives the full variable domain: SAVISQKPSRDICQRGTSLTIQCQVDSQVTMMFWYRQQPGQSLTLIATANQGSEATYESGFVIDKFPISRPNLTFSTLTVSNMSPEDSSIYLCSAGLAGGTETQYFGPGTRLLVL.

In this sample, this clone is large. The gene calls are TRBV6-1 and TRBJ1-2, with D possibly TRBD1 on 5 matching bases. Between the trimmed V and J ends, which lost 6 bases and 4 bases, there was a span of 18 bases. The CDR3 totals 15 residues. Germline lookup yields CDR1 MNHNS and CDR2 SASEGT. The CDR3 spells CASSETIRAPYGYTF. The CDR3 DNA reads TGTGCCAGCAGCGAAACCATCAGGGCCCCCTATGGCTACACCTTC.

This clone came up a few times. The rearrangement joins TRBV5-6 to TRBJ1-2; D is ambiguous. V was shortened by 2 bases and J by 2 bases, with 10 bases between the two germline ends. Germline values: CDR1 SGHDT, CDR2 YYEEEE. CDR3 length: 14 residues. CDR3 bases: TGTGCCAGCAGCTTTTATAGCACGAACTATGGCTACACCTTC. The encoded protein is CASSFYSTNYGYTF.

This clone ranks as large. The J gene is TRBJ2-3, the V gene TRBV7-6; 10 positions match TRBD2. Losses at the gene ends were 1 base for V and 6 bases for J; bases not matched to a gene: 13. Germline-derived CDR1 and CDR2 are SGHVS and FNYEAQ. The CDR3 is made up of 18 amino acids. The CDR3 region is CASSLVPPQRGGADTQYF. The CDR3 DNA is TGTGCCAGCAGCTTAGTACCGCCCCAGCGGGGGGGGGCGGATACGCAGTATTTT.

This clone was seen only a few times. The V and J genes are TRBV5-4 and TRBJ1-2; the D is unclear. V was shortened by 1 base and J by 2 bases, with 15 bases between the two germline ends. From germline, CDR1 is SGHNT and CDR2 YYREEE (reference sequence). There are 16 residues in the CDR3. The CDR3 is CASSLNVAVSNYGYTF. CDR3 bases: TGTGCCAGCAGCTTGAATGTCGCGGTATCAAACTATGGCTACACCTTC.

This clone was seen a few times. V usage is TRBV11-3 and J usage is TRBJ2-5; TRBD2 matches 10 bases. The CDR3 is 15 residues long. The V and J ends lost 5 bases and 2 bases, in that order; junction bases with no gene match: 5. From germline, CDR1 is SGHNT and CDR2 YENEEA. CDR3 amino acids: CASSLGLAEQETQYF. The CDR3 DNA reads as TGTGCCAGCAGCCTTGGACTAGCGGAGCAAGAGACCCAGTACTTC.

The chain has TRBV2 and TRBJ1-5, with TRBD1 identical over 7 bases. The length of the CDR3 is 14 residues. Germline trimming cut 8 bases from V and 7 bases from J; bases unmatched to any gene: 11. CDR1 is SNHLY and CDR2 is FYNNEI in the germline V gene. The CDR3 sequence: CASSEQGRGQPQHF. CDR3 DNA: TGTGCCAGCTCAGAACAGGGCAGGGGGCAGCCCCAGCATTTT.

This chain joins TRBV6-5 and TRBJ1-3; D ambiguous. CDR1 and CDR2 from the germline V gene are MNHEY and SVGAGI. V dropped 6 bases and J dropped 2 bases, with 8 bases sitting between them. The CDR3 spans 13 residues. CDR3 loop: CASSPGPGNTIYF. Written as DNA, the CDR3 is TGTGCCAGCAGCCCCGGACCTGGAAACACCATATATTTT.

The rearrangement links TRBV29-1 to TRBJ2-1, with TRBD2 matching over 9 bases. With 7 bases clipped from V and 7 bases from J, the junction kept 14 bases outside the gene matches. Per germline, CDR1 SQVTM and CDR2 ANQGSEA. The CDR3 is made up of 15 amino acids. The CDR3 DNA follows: TGCAGCGCCCAAGAACCAGCGGGGGGATGGAATGAGCAGTTCTTC. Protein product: CSAQEPAGGWNEQFF.

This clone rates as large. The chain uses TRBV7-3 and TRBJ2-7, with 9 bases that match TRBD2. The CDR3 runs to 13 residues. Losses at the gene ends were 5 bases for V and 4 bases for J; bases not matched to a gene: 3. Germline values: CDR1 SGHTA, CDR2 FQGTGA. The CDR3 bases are TGTGCCAGCAGCATTAGCGGGAGTTACGAGCAGTACTTC. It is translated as CASSISGSYEQYF.

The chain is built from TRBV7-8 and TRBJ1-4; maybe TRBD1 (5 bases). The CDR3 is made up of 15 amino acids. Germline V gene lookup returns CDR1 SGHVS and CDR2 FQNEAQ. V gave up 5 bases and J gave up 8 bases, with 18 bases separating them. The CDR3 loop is CASSPRQYGVEKLFF. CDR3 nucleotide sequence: TGTGCCAGCAGCCCCCGACAGTATGGGGTAGAAAAACTGTTTTTT.

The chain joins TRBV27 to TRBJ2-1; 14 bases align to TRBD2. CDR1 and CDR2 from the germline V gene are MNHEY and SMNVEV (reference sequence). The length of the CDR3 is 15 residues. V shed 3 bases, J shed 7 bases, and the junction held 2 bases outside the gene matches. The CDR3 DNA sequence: TGTGCCAGCAGTTTGACTAGCGGGGGGGCGAATGAGCAGTTCTTC. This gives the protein CASSLTSGGANEQFF.